This T cell receptor beta chain was captured by sequencing in a study of blood T cell repertoires in COVID-19. Study information: Material from acute and convalescent COVID-19 was sourced from the United States, Italy and Spain. PBMCs, B-cell-depleted T cells, or T cells provided the cDNA or gDNA that made up the material.

This clone was recorded a few times. Study processing details: Scientists estimated how many nucleated cells there were by amplifying reference gene primers. TCRdb's table, derived via immunoSEQ multiplex PCR, lists solely in-frame clones and lacks some. The V and J calls and the clone size are those of that table, but D and trimming were determined from the DNA. The profile shows around 400,000 clones, more than 80% of them singletons. The sequencing sample was made of peripheral blood. The sequence was obtained from a man aged 40-49 years with acute or convalescent COVID-19.

The CDR3 DNA follows: TGTGCCAGCAGTCCGACTAGCGATACGCAGTATTTT. Protein product: CASSPTSDTQYF. The chain links TRBV2 to TRBJ2-3, with 7 bases fitting TRBD2. CDR3 length equals 12 residues. Trimming removed 5 bases from V and 6 bases from J; junction bases left unmatched: 2. Germline lookup yields CDR1 SNHLY and CDR2 FYNNEI. Filled out from reference TRBV2 and TRBJ2-3, the complete variable domain reads EPEVTQTPSHQVTQMGQEVILRCVPISNHLYFYWYRQILGQKVEFLVSFYNNEISEKSEIFDDQFSVERPDGSNFTLKIRSTKLEDSAMYFCASSPTSDTQYFGPGTRLTVL.